This T cell receptor beta chain was sequenced during a study of CD8 T cells in ankylosing spondylitis. The junction had 6 bases not matched to a gene; V was cut back by 1 base and J by 7 bases. The CDR3 contains 17 residues. Germline CDR1 is MGHRA and CDR2 is YSYEKL. Study-wide results and limits: Seven to nine highly homologous variants formed a TCR beta motif that appeared characteristic of ankylosing spondylitis blood.

In TCRdb, the 5' RACE reads were re-called with MiXCR into one record per CDR3 protein. The data contain roughly 400,000 distinct CDR3 sequences, 20% to 25% of them seen just once; the ten biggest clones take up around 16%. This clonotype was counted a few times. No antigen is known for it. The receptor's source is a male donor with ankylosing spondylitis. Sequenced sample: blood, either unsorted or a sorted T cell fraction (not recorded which). J is TRBJ2-1 and V is TRBV4-1; TRBD2 matches at 14 bases. The CDR3 nucleotides read TGCGCCAGCAGCCAAGGGGGACTAGCGGGAGTTAGGAATGAGCAGTTCTTC. As protein: CASSQGGLAGVRNEQFF.